This TCR beta chain appears in the sequencing data of a study of human CD4 T cells and Enterobacteriaceae (TCRdb year 2020). Study-wide findings and limitations: Compared with specific clonotypes, broadly cross-reactive clonotypes seemed more expanded ex vivo, with about 55% of the 19 and about 60% of the roughly 30 falling in the top 5%. The only basis for inferring the reactivity of ex vivo clonotypes was matching nucleotide sequences to CFSE-low cultures from the same donors.

From V the trimming removes 4 bases and from J it removes 4 bases, while the gene matches leave 13 bases of the junction unaccounted for. Counted from cysteine to phenylalanine, this CDR3 has 16 amino acids. Of the read, only the CDR3 DNA is kept; its 48 bases are in frame from base 1. The germline V gene (reference sequence) supplies CDR1 GTSNPN and CDR2 SVGIG. Deep-level sequencing was performed on ex vivo total memory CD4+ samples, with a detection sensitivity of one cell in 200,000. The QIAamp DNA Micro Kit was used to extract genomic DNA from cell pellets, and spectrophotometry was used to check the quantity and purity of the genomic DNA. Amplification of TCR Vbeta CDR3 regions was performed with the immunoSEQ multiplex PCR assay. The amplicons were sequenced on the Illumina HiSeq platform. Retrieved sequences were 87 nucleotides long and contained the CDR3 region. The original methods were these. Each unique productive TCR Vbeta nucleotide sequence counted as a clonotype and was quantified by productive template frequency from ImmunoSEQ Analyzer V3.0. A threshold at the top 5th percentile of each frequency-ranked repertoire was used to define expanded clonotypes. Repertoire overlap was calculated as Chao-Jaccard using the R package fossil and displayed by nonmetric multidimensional scaling using the R package MASS. Drawn from immuneACCESS, this table holds only the in-frame rearrangements with V and J called that TCRdb kept. Clones are partly lost; checked studies trace under half to an unresolved V gene and leave the rest unexplained. V, J and clone size are those of that table, while D and trimming were read from the DNA. Here the sample has about 27,000 clones; roughly 80% occur a single time. Clones ranked in the top ten supply roughly 0.88% of the sample.

Memory CD4+ T cells were FACS-sorted on a FACSAria III to over 95% purity as all CD4+ cells other than CD45RA+CCR7+CD95- naive cells. Healthy donor blood was obtained from blood donation centers in Switzerland. Total CD4+ T cells and monocytes were enriched by positive selection with CD4 and CD14 magnetic microbeads. CD8+, CD14+, CD16+, CD56+, CD19+ and CD25-bright cells were excluded before sorting. To assess in vivo expansion of bacteria-reactive clonotypes, total memory CD4+ T cells from two blood donors were sequenced directly ex vivo. Ficoll-Paque Plus was used to isolate peripheral blood mononuclear cells from donor blood. Comment on this clone: Its cognate antigen has yet to be identified. No per-base quality is available; no much larger clone lies one base away.

The clonotype was recovered from a human donor in good health. The specimen sequenced was memory CD4+ T cells from blood. According to the study, the label for this sample's cell subset or site signals: total memory CD4 T cells sorted directly ex vivo, unstimulated. The chain couples TRBV30 to TRBJ2-5; 9 bases in the junction line up with TRBD1. The sequenced DNA: TGTGCCTGGACCCGAAGCGGGACAGGGCTTCGAGAGACCCAGTACTTC. Translation gives CAWTRSGTGLRETQYF. This CDR3, with the reference TRBV30 and TRBJ2-5 proteins standing in past its ends, gives the full variable domain SQTIHQWPATLVQPVGSPLSLECTVEGTSNPNLYWYRQAAGRGLQLLFYSVGIGQISSEVPQNLSASRPQDRQFILSSKKLLLSDSGFYLCAWTRSGTGLRETQYFGPGTRLLVL.